The following is a T cell receptor beta chain sequence with its context. The antigen is undetermined. This entry belongs to a study of shared clonotypes between healthy human individuals. Looking at the study overall: The study enrolled two women and a few men aged 18 to 49. CD4 naive cells filled three plates per donor, CD4 memory three, CD8 naive two and CD8 memory one.

The length of the CDR3 is 14 residues. Unmatched junction bases numbered 5, after V lost 4 bases and J lost 7 bases. Germline V gene data show CDR1 as SQVTM and CDR2 as ANQGSEA. The assay used deep level. The table came from immunoSEQ multiplex PCR; TCRdb's copy has only in-frame clones and leaves some out. This table has roughly 650,000 clones, about 96% appearing once. Study conclusions and caveats: Rarefaction demonstrated incomplete sorted-subset sequencing despite large depth.

The sequenced material came from naive CD4+ T cells sorted from blood. As to subset: CD45RA+ positively selected. This chain connects TRBV29-1 to TRBJ2-4; 12 bases fit TRBD2. The origin of this receptor is a woman in her twenties or thirties in good health. CDR3 coding DNA: TGCAGCGTTGGGACTAGCGGGATCCAGAACATTCAGTACTTC. It translates to CSVGTSGIQNIQYF.